Listed here are 16 T cell receptor beta chains from one sample, sequenced in a study of T-cell memory formation after mild COVID-19. TCRdb ran MiXCR on the 5' RACE reads and lists one entry per CDR3 protein. The sample holds some 350,000 distinct CDR3 sequences; approximately 13% are singletons and the top ten take over 20%. Sequencing was done on a sample of PBMCs or a T cell subset sorted from them (not recorded which). The origin of the receptors is a man younger than 30 who had mild COVID-19 (a few samples of this study predate the infection). Cell type and time point are not known.

This clonotype occurred a few times. The genes are TRBV4-3 and TRBJ2-4, with D perhaps TRBD1 or TRBD2 (6 bases each). The CDR3 consists of 15 residues. The germline V and J ends were trimmed by 1 base and 8 bases, with 15 bases remaining between them. The germline gives CDR1 LGHNA, CDR2 YSLEER. The CDR3 nucleotides are TGCGCCAGCAGCCAAGGGGACGGGGGCATGTACATTCAGTACTTC. It encodes CASSQGDGGMYIQYF.

This clonotype was counted many times. The chain recombines TRBV10-3 with TRBJ2-1; D not certain. Trimming took 4 bases from V and 2 from J, leaving 9 bases between them. CDR3 length: 14 residues. The germline V gene encodes CDR1 ENHRY and CDR2 SYGVKD. CDR3 nucleotides: TGTGCCATCAGTGTGGGGATCACCTACAATGAGCAGTTCTTC. Its translation: CAISVGITYNEQFF.

In its sample, this clonotype was seen a few times. This chain uses TRBV12-3 or TRBV12-4 with TRBJ1-2; 9 bases agree with TRBD1. The CDR3 totals 13 residues. Germline trimming cut 5 bases from V and 8 bases from J; bases unmatched to any gene: 6. The CDR3 DNA follows: TGTGCCAGCAGTCGGGACAGGGTAGAGGGCTACACCTTC. This sequence encodes CASSRDRVEGYTF.

This chain links TRBV7-6 with TRBJ2-1; D not resolved. Germline CDR1 and CDR2: SGHVS and FNYEAQ. V lost 1 base, J lost 9 bases, and 10 bases lay in between. This CDR3 comprises 13 residues. The CDR3, as DNA: TGTGCCAGCAGCTTAGGAGGTATAGGTGAGCAGTTCTTC. Encoded protein: CASSLGGIGEQFF.

This clonotype has just a few counts. The chain has TRBV5-1 and TRBJ2-1; tentative D call: TRBD1 (5 bases). Trimming took off 0 bases at V and 15 bases at J, with 16 bases between the two ends. Germline V gene sequence: CDR1 SGHRS, CDR2 YFSETQ. This CDR3 has 13 residues. The CDR3 sequence: CASSLEAGARTFF. CDR3 bases: TGCGCCAGCAGCTTGGAGGCTGGGGCTAGGACGTTCTTC.

This clonotype was counted a few times. The chain joins TRBV12-3 or TRBV12-4 to TRBJ1-1; no definite D call. The CDR3 covers 15 residues. V was pared by 7 bases and J by 1 base, with 16 bases between. In DNA form, the CDR3 reads TGTGCCAGCAACTTAATCGGCGCAGGGAACACTGAAGCTTTCTTT. Translated, it gives CASNLIGAGNTEAFF.

This clonotype showed up just a few times. V is TRBV4-3 and J is TRBJ2-5; maybe TRBD2 (5 bases). V was trimmed by 0 bases and J by 1 base, leaving 9 bases between them. CDR1 and CDR2 (germline): LGHNA, YSLEER. The CDR3 extends over 15 amino acids. The CDR3 reads CASSQEWLAQETQYF. For the CDR3, the DNA is TGCGCCAGCAGCCAAGAGTGGCTAGCCCAAGAGACCCAGTACTTC.

The CDR3 DNA reads as TGTGCCAGCAGTCCCCTCGGGTCGAGCTCCTACAATGAGCAGTTCTTC. This gives the protein CASSPLGSSSYNEQFF. This chain links TRBV7-3 with TRBJ2-1; no definite D call. Per the germline V gene, CDR1 is SGHTA and CDR2 is FQGTGA. The CDR3 is made up of 16 amino acids. The germline V and J ends were trimmed by 6 bases and 0 bases, with 15 bases remaining between them.

V and J are TRBV6-5 and TRBJ2-7, with TRBD1 matching over 10 bases. CDR1 is MNHEY and CDR2 is SVGAGI in the germline V gene. Unmatched junction bases numbered 11, after V lost 7 bases and J lost 5 bases. The CDR3 runs to 15 residues. The CDR3 loop reads CASTDRGPAGDEQYF. The CDR3 DNA is TGTGCCAGCACCGACAGGGGGCCCGCCGGAGACGAGCAGTACTTC.

The table lists this clonotype with a few counts. V is TRBV12-3 or TRBV12-4 and J is TRBJ2-3, with D possibly matching TRBD2 (5 bases). CDR3 length equals 14 residues. Between the trimmed V and J ends, which lost 5 bases and 4 bases, there was a span of 13 bases. CDR3 in amino acids: CASSRTGVPDTQYF. DNA of the CDR3: TGTGCCAGCAGTCGTACCGGGGTCCCAGATACGCAGTATTTT.

This sequence joins TRBV27 and TRBJ2-1; 9 bases are shared with TRBD1. The CDR3 sequence is 15 residues long. Trimming at V came to 9 bases and at J to 6 bases, leaving 12 bases not matched to a gene. CDR1 is MNHEY and CDR2 is SMNVEV in the germline V gene (reference sequence). CDR3 nucleotide sequence: TGTGCCAGTATATTACAGGGGGCGAAGGGCAATGAGCAGTTCTTC. This gives the protein CASILQGAKGNEQFF.

V usage is TRBV4-1 and J usage is TRBJ1-5, with D possibly TRBD1 on 6 matching bases. Germline V lookup: CDR1 MGHRA, CDR2 YSYEKL. The CDR3 has 15 residues. The V end was cut by 0 bases, the J end by 4 bases, with 10 bases between. The CDR3 nucleotides are TGCGCCAGCAGCCAAGATTACAGGGCGAATCAGCCCCAGCATTTT. The encoded protein is CASSQDYRANQPQHF.

The V call is TRBV7-2, the J call TRBJ2-7; 9 bases fit TRBD1. J gave up 3 bases and V 5 bases, and 5 bases lay outside the gene matches. The CDR3 spans 14 residues. CDR1 and CDR2 from the germline V gene are SGHTA and FQGNSA. The CDR3 loop is CASSQQGAGYEQYF. CDR3 nucleotide sequence: TGTGCCAGCAGCCAACAGGGGGCTGGCTACGAGCAGTACTTC.

This sequence joins TRBV2 and TRBJ2-2; D unclear. In germline, CDR1 is SNHLY, CDR2 FYNNEI. CDR3 length: 11 residues. V was trimmed by 6 bases and J by 7 bases, leaving 6 bases between them. CDR3 residues: CASRANGELFF. The CDR3 nucleotides read TGTGCCAGCAGGGCTAACGGGGAGCTGTTTTTT.

In its sample, this clonotype was seen a few times. The CDR3 bases are TGCGCCAGCAGCTTGATAGCGGCCCTTTGGTATGAGCAGTTCTTC. The encoded protein is CASSLIAALWYEQFF. This chain joins TRBV5-1 and TRBJ2-1, with a possible D match to TRBD2 (6 bases). Trimming took 1 base from V and 8 from J, leaving 16 bases between them. Germline V gene data show CDR1 as SGHRS and CDR2 as YFSETQ. This CDR3 has 15 amino acids.

This clonotype appeared a few times. The CDR3 sequence is CASSYSGVNTEAFF. CDR3 nucleotide sequence: TGTGCCAGCAGTTACTCGGGAGTAAACACTGAAGCTTTCTTT. The chain recombines TRBV6-5 with TRBJ1-1; D gene uncertain. Trimming took 0 bases from V and 2 from J, leaving 7 bases between them. CDR3 length: 14 residues. Germline V gene data show CDR1 as MNHEY and CDR2 as SVGAGI.